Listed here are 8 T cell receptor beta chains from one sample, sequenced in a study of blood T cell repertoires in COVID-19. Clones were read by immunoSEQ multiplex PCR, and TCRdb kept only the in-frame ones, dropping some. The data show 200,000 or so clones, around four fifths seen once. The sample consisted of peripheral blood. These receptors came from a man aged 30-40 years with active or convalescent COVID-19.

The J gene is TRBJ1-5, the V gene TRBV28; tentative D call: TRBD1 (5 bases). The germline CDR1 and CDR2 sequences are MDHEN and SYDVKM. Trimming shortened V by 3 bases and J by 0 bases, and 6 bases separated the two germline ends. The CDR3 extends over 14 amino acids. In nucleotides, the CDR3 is TGTGCCAGCAGTTTCGGGGGTAGCAATCAGCCCCAGCATTTT. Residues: CASSFGGSNQPQHF.

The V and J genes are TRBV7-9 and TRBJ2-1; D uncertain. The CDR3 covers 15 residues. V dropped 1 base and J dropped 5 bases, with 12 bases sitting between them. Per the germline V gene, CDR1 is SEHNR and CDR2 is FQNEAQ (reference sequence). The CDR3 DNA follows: TGTGCCAGCAGCTTAGGACGCACGGAGCACAATGAGCAGTTCTTC. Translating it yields CASSLGRTEHNEQFF.

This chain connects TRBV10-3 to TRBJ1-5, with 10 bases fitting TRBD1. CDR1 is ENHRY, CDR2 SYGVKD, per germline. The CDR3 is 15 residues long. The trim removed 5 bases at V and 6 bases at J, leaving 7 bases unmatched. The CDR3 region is CAISSGTGAGQPQHF. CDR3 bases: TGTGCCATCAGTTCCGGGACAGGGGCGGGTCAGCCCCAGCATTTT.

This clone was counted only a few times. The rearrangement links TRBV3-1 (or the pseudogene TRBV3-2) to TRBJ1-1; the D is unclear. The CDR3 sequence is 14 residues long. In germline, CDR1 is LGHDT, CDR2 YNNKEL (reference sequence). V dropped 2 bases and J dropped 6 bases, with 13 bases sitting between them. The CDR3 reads CASSQSPIPAEAFF. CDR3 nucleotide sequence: TGTGCCAGCAGCCAAAGTCCGATACCGGCTGAAGCTTTCTTT.

The CDR3 protein is CASSRGTGSNTEAFF. Written as DNA, the CDR3 is TGTGCCAGTAGTAGAGGGACAGGGTCAAACACTGAAGCTTTCTTT. The V call is TRBV19, the J call TRBJ1-1, with 9 nucleotides matching TRBD1. Germline V gives CDR1 LNHDA, CDR2 SQIVND (reference sequence). The length of the CDR3 is 15 residues. J was trimmed by 2 bases and V by 4 bases; bases with no gene match: 5.

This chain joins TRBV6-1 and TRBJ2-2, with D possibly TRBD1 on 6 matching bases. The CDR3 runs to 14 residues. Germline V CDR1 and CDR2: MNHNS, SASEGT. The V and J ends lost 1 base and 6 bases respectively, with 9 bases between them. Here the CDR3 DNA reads TGTGCCAGCAGTGAAGGGACAGTGGCCGGGGAGCTGTTTTTT. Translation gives CASSEGTVAGELFF.

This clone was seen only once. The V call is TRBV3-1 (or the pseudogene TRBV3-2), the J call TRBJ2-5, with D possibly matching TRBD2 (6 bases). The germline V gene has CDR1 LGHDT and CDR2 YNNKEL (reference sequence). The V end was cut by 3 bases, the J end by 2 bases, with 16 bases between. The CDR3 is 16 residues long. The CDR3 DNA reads TGTGCCAGCAGCCACGGGTTTGGCGGGATACAAGAGACCCAGTACTTC. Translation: CASSHGFGGIQETQYF.

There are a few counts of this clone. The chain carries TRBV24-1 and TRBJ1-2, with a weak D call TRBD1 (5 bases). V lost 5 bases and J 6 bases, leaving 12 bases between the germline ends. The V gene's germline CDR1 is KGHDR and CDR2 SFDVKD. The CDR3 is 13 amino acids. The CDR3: CATSAREGHGYTF. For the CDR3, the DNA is TGTGCCACCAGTGCAAGGGAGGGGCATGGCTACACCTTC.